These 8 T cell receptor beta chains share one sample of origin, sequenced in a study of blood T cell repertoires in COVID-19. Method: immunoSEQ multiplex PCR; TCRdb's copy keeps in-frame clones and lacks some. The table shows approximately 90,000 clones, with around 88% occurring only once. The specimen sequenced was peripheral blood. All receptors come from a man aged 60 to 69 with acute or convalescent COVID-19.

The chain carries TRBV5-4 and TRBJ2-3; TRBD2 agrees at 11 bases. V shed 1 base and J 4 bases; nucleotides not matched to a gene: 5. CDR3 length equals 16 residues. CDR1 is SGHNT and CDR2 is YYREEE in the germline V gene (reference sequence). DNA for the CDR3: TGTGCCAGCAGCTTGAAGGGACTAGCGGTAGCAGATACGCAGTATTTT. Amino acid sequence: CASSLKGLAVADTQYF.

The chain has TRBV12-5 and TRBJ2-7, with TRBD1 matching over 7 bases. From germline, CDR1 is LGHNT and CDR2 FRNRAP. V trimming: 3 bases; J trimming: 2 bases; junction bases outside the gene matches: 10. The CDR3 contains 16 residues. The DNA of the CDR3 is TGTGCTAGTGGTTTAGACCGTCGGGACAGAGCCTACGAGCAGTACTTC. It is translated as CASGLDRRDRAYEQYF.

V and J are TRBV2 and TRBJ1-1, with TRBD1 as a possible D gene (6 bases). The CDR3 extends over 15 amino acids. V lost 2 bases, J lost 0 bases, and 10 bases lay in between. Germline values: CDR1 SNHLY, CDR2 FYNNEI. CDR3 loop: CASSENGQMNTEAFF. The DNA of the CDR3 is TGTGCCAGCAGTGAAAATGGACAGATGAACACTGAAGCTTTCTTT.

This chain uses TRBV27 with TRBJ2-1, with 11 positions matching TRBD2. The V gene end was trimmed by 5 bases and the J gene end by 4 bases; junction bases not matched to a gene: 4. Germline CDR1 and CDR2: MNHEY and SMNVEV (reference sequence). The CDR3 totals 15 residues. CDR3 protein: CASSQTSGAYNEQFF. Written as DNA, the CDR3 is TGTGCCAGCAGTCAGACTAGCGGGGCTTACAATGAGCAGTTCTTC.

The chain combines TRBV3-1 (or the pseudogene TRBV3-2) with TRBJ2-5; 9 nucleotides agree with TRBD1. This CDR3 region has 16 residues. Germline CDR1 and CDR2: LGHDT and YNNKEL (reference sequence). The V segment lost 4 bases and the J segment 7 bases; nucleotides outside the gene matches: 13. This CDR3 is CASSPYPQGAARTQYF. The CDR3 DNA reads TGTGCCAGCAGCCCATATCCACAGGGGGCCGCGAGGACCCAGTACTTC.

This chain's CDR3 is CASSVDGGSVETQYF. The DNA for the CDR3 is TGTGCCAGCAGCGTAGATGGGGGGAGCGTGGAGACCCAGTACTTC. The rearrangement uses TRBV9 and TRBJ2-5; D is perhaps TRBD2 (6 bases). CDR1 is SGDLS and CDR2 is YYNGEE in the germline V gene. The CDR3 has 15 amino acids. V was trimmed by 0 bases and J by 5 bases, leaving 14 bases between them.

V is TRBV19 and J is TRBJ1-1, with no clear D. Germline CDR1 is LNHDA and CDR2 is SQIVND (reference sequence). The V gene lost 3 bases and the J gene lost 5 bases, with 10 bases spanning the gap. This CDR3 is 13 amino acids long. The CDR3 coding sequence is TGTGCCAGTAGTATTGGGTCTAGAACTGAAGCTTTCTTT. Amino acids: CASSIGSRTEAFF.

The CDR3 nucleotides read TGTGCCAGCAGCTTAGATGGGCAGGTTTACGAGCAGTACTTC. Encoded protein: CASSLDGQVYEQYF. The chain has TRBV11-2 and TRBJ2-7, with D unclear. The CDR3 loop spans 14 amino acids. Germline V gene data show CDR1 as SGHAT and CDR2 as FQNNGV. The ends were cut back, 0 bases at V and 4 bases at J, with 10 bases in the middle.